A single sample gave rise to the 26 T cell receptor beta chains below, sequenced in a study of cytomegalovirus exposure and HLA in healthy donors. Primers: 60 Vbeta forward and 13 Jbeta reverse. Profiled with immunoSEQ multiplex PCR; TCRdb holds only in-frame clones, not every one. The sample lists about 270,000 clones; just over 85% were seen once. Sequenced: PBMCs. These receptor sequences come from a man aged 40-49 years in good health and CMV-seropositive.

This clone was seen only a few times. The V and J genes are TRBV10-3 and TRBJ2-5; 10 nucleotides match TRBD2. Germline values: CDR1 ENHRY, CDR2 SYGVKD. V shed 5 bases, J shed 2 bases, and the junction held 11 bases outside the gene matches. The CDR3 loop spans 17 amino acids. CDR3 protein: CAISPVASSGRQETQYF. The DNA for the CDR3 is TGTGCCATCAGTCCCGTTGCGAGTAGCGGGAGGCAAGAGACCCAGTACTTC.

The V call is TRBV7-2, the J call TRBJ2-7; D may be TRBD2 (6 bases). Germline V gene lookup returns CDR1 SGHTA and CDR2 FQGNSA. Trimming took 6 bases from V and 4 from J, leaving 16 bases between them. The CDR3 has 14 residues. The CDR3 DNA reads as TGTGCCAGCAGACCCGGGACTGGGGGTTACGAGCAGTACTTC. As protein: CASRPGTGGYEQYF.

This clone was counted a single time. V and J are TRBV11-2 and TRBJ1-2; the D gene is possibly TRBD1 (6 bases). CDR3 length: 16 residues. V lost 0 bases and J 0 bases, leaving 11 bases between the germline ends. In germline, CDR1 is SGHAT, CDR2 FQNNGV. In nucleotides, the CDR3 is TGTGCCAGCAGCTTAGAACCACAGGGAGCTAACTATGGCTACACCTTC. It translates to CASSLEPQGANYGYTF.

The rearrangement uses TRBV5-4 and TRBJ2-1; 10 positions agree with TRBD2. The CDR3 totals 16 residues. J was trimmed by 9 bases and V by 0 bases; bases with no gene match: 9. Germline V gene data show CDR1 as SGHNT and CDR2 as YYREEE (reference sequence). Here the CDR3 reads CASSLVSSGRKGEQFF. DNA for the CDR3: TGTGCCAGCAGCTTGGTTTCTAGCGGGAGAAAAGGTGAGCAGTTCTTC.

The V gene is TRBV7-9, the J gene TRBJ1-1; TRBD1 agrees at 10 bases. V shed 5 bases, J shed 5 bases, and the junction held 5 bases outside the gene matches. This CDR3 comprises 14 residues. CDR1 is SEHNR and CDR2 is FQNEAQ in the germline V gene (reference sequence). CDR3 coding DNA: TGTGCCAGCAGCCAAGACAGGGGGCGGACTGAAGCTTTCTTT. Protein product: CASSQDRGRTEAFF.

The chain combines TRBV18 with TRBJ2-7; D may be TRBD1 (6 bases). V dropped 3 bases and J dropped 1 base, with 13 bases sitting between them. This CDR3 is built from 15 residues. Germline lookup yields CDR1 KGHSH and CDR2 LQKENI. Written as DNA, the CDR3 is TGTGCCAGCTCACCCAACAGGGTCGGTTCCTACGAGCAGTACTTC. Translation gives CASSPNRVGSYEQYF. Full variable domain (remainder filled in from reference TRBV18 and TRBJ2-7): NAGVMQNPRHLVRRRGQEARLRCSPMKGHSHVYWYRQLPEEGLKFMVYLQKENIIDESGMPKERFSAEFPKEGPSILRIQQVVRGDSAAYFCASSPNRVGSYEQYFGPGTRLTVT.

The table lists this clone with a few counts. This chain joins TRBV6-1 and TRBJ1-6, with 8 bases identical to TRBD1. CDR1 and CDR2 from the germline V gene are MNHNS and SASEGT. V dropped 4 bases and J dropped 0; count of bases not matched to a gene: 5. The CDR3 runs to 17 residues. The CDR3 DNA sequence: TGTGCCAGCAGTGGGGGACAGGTCAGCTCCTATAATTCACCCCTCCACTTT. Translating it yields CASSGGQVSSYNSPLHF.

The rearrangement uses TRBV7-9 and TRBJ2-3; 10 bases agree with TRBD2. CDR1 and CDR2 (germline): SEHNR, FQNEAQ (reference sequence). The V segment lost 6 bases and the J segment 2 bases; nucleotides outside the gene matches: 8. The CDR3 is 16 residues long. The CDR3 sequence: CASSSGSGRDTDTQYF. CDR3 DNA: TGTGCCAGCAGTTCAGGCAGCGGGAGGGACACAGATACGCAGTATTTT. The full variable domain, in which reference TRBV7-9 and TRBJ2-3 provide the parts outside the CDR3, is DTGVSQNPRHKITKRGQNVTFRCDPISEHNRLYWYRQTLGQGPEFLTYFQNEAQLEKSRLLSDRFSAERPKGSFSTLEIQRTEQGDSAMYLCASSSGSGRDTDTQYFGPGTRLTVL.

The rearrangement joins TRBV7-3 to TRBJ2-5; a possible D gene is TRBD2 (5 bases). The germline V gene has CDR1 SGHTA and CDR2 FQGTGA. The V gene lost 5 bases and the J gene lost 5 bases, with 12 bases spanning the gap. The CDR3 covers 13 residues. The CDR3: CASSAGLGETQYF. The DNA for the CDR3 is TGTGCCAGCAGCGCGGGCTTAGGGGAGACCCAGTACTTC.

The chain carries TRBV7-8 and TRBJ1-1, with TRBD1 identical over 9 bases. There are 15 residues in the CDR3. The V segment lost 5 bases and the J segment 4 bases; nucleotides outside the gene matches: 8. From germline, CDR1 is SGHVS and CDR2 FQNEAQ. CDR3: CASSPRDREVTEAFF. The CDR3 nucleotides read TGTGCCAGCAGCCCCCGGGACAGGGAGGTCACTGAAGCTTTCTTT.

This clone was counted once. CDR3 bases: TGTGCCAGCAGGGAGACAGGGGGCTTCGGCTATGGCTACACCTTC. It specifies CASRETGGFGYGYTF. The chain links TRBV7-2 to TRBJ1-2, with 10 nucleotides matching TRBD1. The V gene's germline CDR1 is SGHTA and CDR2 FQGNSA. V dropped 6 bases and J dropped 4; count of bases not matched to a gene: 8. CDR3 length equals 15 residues.

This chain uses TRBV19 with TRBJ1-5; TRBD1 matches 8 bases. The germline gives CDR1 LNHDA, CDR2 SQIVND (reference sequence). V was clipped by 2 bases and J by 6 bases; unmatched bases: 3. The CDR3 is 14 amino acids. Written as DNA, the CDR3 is TGTGCCAGTAGTATAATTCAGGGGGCTCAGCCCCAGCATTTT. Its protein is CASSIIQGAQPQHF.

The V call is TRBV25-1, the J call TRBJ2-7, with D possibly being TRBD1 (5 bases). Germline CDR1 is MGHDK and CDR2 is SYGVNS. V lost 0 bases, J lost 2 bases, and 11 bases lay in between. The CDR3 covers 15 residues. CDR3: CASSEYAGPTYEQYF. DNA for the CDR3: TGTGCCAGCAGTGAATATGCAGGGCCGACCTACGAGCAGTACTTC.

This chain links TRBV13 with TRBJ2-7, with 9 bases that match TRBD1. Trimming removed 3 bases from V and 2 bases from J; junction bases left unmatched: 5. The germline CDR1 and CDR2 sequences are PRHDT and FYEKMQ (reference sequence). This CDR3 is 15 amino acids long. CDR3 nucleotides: TGTGCCAGCAGCTTTCTCGGGACAGGGACCTACGAGCAGTACTTC. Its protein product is CASSFLGTGTYEQYF.

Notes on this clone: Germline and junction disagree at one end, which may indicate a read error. The CDR3 is CASTYAGYGYTF. CDR3 coding DNA: TGTGCCAGCACTTACGCGGGCTATGGCTACACCTTC. This rearrangement joins TRBV6-6 to TRBJ1-2; D is ambiguous. Per germline, CDR1 MNHNY and CDR2 SVGAGI (reference sequence). This CDR3 is built from 12 residues.

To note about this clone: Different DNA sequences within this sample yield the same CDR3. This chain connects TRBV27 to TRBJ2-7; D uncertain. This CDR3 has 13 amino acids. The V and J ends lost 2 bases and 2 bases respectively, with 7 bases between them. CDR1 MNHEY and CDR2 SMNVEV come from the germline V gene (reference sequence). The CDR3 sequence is CASSLGQPYEQYF. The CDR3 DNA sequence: TGTGCCAGCAGTTTAGGGCAGCCCTACGAGCAGTACTTC.

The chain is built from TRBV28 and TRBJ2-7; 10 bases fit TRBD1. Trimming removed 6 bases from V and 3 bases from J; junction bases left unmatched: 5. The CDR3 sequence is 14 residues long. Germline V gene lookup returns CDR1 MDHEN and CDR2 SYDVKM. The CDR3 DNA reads TGTGCCAGCAGCAGGACAGGGGGTTTCTACGAGCAGTACTTC. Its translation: CASSRTGGFYEQYF. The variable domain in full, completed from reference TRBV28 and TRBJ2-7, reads DVKVTQSSRYLVKRTGEKVFLECVQDMDHENMFWYRQDPGLGLRLIYFSYDVKMKEKGDIPEGYSVSREKKERFSLILESASTNQTSMYLCASSRTGGFYEQYFGPGTRLTVT.

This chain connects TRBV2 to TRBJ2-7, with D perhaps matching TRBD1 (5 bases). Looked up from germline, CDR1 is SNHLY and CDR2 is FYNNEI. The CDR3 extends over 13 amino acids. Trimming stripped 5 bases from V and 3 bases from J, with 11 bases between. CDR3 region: CASSPQQDYEQYF. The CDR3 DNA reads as TGTGCCAGCAGTCCCCAACAGGACTACGAGCAGTACTTC.

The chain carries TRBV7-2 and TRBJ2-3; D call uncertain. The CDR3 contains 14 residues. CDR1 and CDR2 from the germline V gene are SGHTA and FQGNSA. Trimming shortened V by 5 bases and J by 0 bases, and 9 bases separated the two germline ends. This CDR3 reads CASSPAPSTDTQYF. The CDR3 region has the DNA TGTGCCAGCAGCCCAGCGCCTAGCACAGATACGCAGTATTTT.

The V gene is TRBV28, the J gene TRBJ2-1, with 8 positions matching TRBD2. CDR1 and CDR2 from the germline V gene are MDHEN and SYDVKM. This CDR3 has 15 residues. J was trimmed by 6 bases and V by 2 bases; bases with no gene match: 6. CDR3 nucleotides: TGTGCCAGCAGTTTAGAGGCGGGAGGTAGCAATGAGCAGTTCTTC. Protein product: CASSLEAGGSNEQFF. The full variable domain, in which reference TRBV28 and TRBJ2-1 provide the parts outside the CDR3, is DVKVTQSSRYLVKRTGEKVFLECVQDMDHENMFWYRQDPGLGLRLIYFSYDVKMKEKGDIPEGYSVSREKKERFSLILESASTNQTSMYLCASSLEAGGSNEQFFGPGTRLTVL.

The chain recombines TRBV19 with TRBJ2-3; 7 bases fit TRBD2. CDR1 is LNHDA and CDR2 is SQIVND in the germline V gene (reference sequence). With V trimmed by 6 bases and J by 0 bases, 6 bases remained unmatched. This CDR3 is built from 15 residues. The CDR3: CASSPSSGSTDTQYF. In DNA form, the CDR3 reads TGTGCCAGTAGCCCTTCTAGCGGTAGCACAGATACGCAGTATTTT.

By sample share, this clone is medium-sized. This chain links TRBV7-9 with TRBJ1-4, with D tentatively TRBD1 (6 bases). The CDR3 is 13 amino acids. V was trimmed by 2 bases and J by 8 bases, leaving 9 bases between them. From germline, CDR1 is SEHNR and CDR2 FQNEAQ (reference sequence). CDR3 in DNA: TGTGCCAGCAGCTTACTAACAGGGGAAAAACTGTTTTTT. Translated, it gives CASSLLTGEKLFF.

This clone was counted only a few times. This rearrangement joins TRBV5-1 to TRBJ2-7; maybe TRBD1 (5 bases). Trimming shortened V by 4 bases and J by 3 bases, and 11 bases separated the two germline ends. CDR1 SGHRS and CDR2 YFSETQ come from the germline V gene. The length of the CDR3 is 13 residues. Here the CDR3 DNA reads TGCGCCAGCAGCACTGACAGTTTCTACGAGCAGTACTTC. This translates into CASSTDSFYEQYF. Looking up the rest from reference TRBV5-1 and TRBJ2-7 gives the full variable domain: KAGVTQTPRYLIKTRGQQVTLSCSPISGHRSVSWYQQTPGQGLQFLFEYFSETQRNKGNFPGRFSGRQFSNSRSEMNVSTLELGDSALYLCASSTDSFYEQYFGPGTRLTVT.

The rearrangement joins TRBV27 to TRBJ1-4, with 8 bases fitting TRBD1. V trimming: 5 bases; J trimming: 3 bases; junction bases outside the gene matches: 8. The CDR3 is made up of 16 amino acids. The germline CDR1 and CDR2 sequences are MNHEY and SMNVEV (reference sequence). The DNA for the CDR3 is TGTGCCAGCAGTCCCCAGGGGGCGCCGGCTAATGAAAAACTGTTTTTT. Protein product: CASSPQGAPANEKLFF.

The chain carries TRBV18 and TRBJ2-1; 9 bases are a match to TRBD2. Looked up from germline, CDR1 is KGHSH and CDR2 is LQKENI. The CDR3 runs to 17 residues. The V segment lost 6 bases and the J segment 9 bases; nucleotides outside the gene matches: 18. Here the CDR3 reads CASSRGVAGVIGGEQFF. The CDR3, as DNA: TGTGCCAGCTCCCGCGGGGTAGCGGGAGTAATAGGCGGTGAGCAGTTCTTC.

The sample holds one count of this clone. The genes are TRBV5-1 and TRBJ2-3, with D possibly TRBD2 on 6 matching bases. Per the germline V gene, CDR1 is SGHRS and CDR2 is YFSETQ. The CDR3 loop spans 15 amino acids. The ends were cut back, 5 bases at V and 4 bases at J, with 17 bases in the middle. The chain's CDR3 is CASRPLAFAPDTQYF. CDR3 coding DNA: TGCGCCAGCAGACCCCTAGCGTTTGCTCCAGATACGCAGTATTTT.